This TCR beta chain was observed in a study of persistence of HIV-infected CD4 T cells. Regarding the study as a whole: Within sorted populations, more oligoclonal TCRs accompanied more oligoclonal proviruses.

About this clone itself: Its cognate antigen is unknown.

Lysates of CMV-infected fibroblasts at 9.5 to 10 ug/mL stimulated these cells. CD40L/CD69 double-negative CD45RO-high memory CD4+ T cells were collected. For around 19 hours, CD8-depleted PBMCs received anti-CD28/CD49d costimulation, a CD40-blocking antibody and enfuvirtide. The immunoSEQ assay was version 4, run in survey mode. Sequencing was performed with immunoSEQ multiplex PCR; in TCRdb, only in-frame clones are kept and a portion is missing. This table holds 35,000 to 40,000 clones, less than 90% found once. The starting material was CD4+ T cells sorted from PBMCs after 18-hour stimulation, obtained from a patient who received antiretroviral therapy. The receptor was isolated from an adult man with HIV who was CMV-seropositive.

The CDR3 nucleotides read TGTGCCAGTAGTAGAGGGAGGGATGCGGATACGCAGTATTTT. Translated, it gives CASSRGRDADTQYF. The rearrangement uses TRBV19 and TRBJ2-3, with 7 bases matching TRBD2. The CDR3 is made up of 14 amino acids. The V gene's germline CDR1 is LNHDA and CDR2 SQIVND (reference sequence). Trimming cost V 4 bases and J 6 bases; bases outside gene matches: 7.